This T cell receptor beta chain was profiled in a study of cytomegalovirus exposure and HLA in healthy donors. Overall study results and limits: Three chains linked to CMV were shown in vitro to be specific for CMV antigens. Some TCR beta chains (164 of them) were listed as cytomegalovirus-associated.

The CDR3 totals 14 residues. The V gene's germline CDR1 is WSHSY and CDR2 SAAADI. V shed 10 bases, J shed 8 bases, and the junction held 10 bases outside the gene matches. Assay used: immunoSEQ multiplex PCR; TCRdb lists only in-frame clones, some missing. Among a few hundred thousand clones, 86% were seen once, and the ten largest hold about 0.8%. Remarks on this clone: Its antigen is not identified.

The V call is TRBV10-2, the J call TRBJ2-1; 11 bases map to TRBD2. The TCR originated in a woman between 18 and 29 years old in good health and CMV-seronegative. Source material: PBMCs. The CDR3 protein is CATRLAGLRDEQFF. DNA of the CDR3: TGCGCCACCCGACTAGCGGGGCTGAGGGATGAGCAGTTCTTC.